This T cell receptor beta chain was sequenced for a study of shared clonotypes between healthy human individuals (dated by TCRdb to about 2020). Background on the whole study: The cohort comprised two women and a few men aged 18 to 49 years. Libraries were prepared and TCR repertoires were sequenced by different laboratories using diverse techniques, in order to increase sequencing depth and limit assay-specific biases. The study deeply sequenced blood TCR repertoires of five healthy adults to estimate repertoire size and the extent of clonotype sharing between individuals. Each donor's leukapheresis produced roughly between roughly 0.85 and 9.5 billion PBMCs. Per donor, three plates each were used for CD4 naive and CD4 memory, two for CD8 naive, and one for CD8 memory. On the study overall, not on this receptor specifically: Pairwise subsampling indicated that sequencing depth was expected to affect the degree of clonotype sharing among donors. Because the study included only a small number of donors, the genetic and exposure-history diversity represented was limited. When a few donors were compared, the shared fraction of clonotypes was 5% to 6.5% for naive CD4, more than 3% for naive CD8, 2% to 2.5% for memory CD4, and approximately 0.4% for memory CD8. Sampling was restricted to blood, and TCR repertoires in tissue are likely to differ from TCR repertoires in blood. Even with the large sequencing depth, rarefaction of the sorted-subset datasets indicated that sequencing was incomplete. Higher generation probabilities were observed for clonotypes shared by all four sorted-subset donors than for non-shared clonotypes. Larger estimated clonotype richness was generally found for naive subsets than for memory subsets.

Using the deep immunoSEQ assay, TCR CDR3 regions were amplified from genomic DNA by multiplex PCR. For each cell subset, the extracted genomic DNA was distributed evenly across all wells of several immunoSEQ 96-well plates, and each plate served as one replicate. For sorted subsets, 200 to 250 ng of genomic DNA, equivalent to 30,000 or so T cell genomes, went into each replicate PCR. Purified libraries were measured with a Qubit 3.0 fluorometer, size-checked on a Bioanalyzer 2100, and measured again with the KAPA Library Quantification kit. Every immunoSEQ 96-well plate was sequenced on a separate single-read 150-cycle Illumina NextSeq 550 flow cell. In the paper's pipeline: Because the immunoSEQ output included only junctional sequences and no quality scores, the filtering could not be the same as the filtering used for full-length reads. To assign V/J genes and CDR3, sequences were annotated against IMGT germline references using PyIR, a Python wrapper for IgBLAST v1.9. Reads were removed for weak V/J assignments (E-value above 1e-6), missing CDR3, stop codons, out-of-frame junctions, or ambiguous translated residues. V3J clonotypes were defined as sequences sharing the same inferred V gene, J gene, and CDR3 amino acid sequence. Percentage overlap between repertoires was computed as shared unique clonotypes divided by the size of the smaller repertoire. Three approaches were used to assess repertoire richness: RTK rarefaction, the Chao1 estimator, and Recon v2.1 estimates of unobserved clonotypes. OLGA was used to compute generation probabilities for all TCRbeta clonotypes that the gDNA method yielded from a few donors. TCRdb obtained this table from immuneACCESS and retained in-frame rearrangements with V and J assigned. These tables miss some clones; where compared with another copy, unresolved V genes account for less than half of the shortfall, and the remainder is unexplained. V and J calls and clone size are copied from that table; D and trimming were computed from the DNA. This sample has roughly 2 million clones in its table, and 85% to 95% of those were observed once. Of the sample, 0.13% falls within the top ten clones.

Note on this clone: Its antigen is currently not known. Nothing much larger sits one base from this clone, and base qualities are not available.

V has 5 bases trimmed and J has 1 base trimmed; junction bases matching no gene number 11. The CDR3 spans 16 residues, from the cysteine through the phenylalanine. The DNA shown is the 48-base CDR3, in frame from base 1. For CDR1 and CDR2, the germline V gene lists SGHAT and FQNNGV. The donors were healthy, HIV-negative adults with no recently reported acute infections or vaccinations. Only Caucasian adults living in Nashville, Tennessee, USA were represented among the donors. CD4+ T cells were enriched by magnetic negative selection, after which naive cells were positively selected on CD45RA and the negative fraction was taken as the memory subset. Blood was collected by leukapheresis, and PBMCs were isolated by Ficoll-Histopaque density gradient centrifugation and then cryopreserved in liquid nitrogen vapor phase. Analytical flow cytometry was used to check the purity and quantity of each magnetically sorted T cell population. Genomic DNA was isolated from each sorted fraction and quantified by UV absorbance on a Nanodrop 2000c.

This receptor was identified in a young man in good health. The chain links TRBV11-2 with TRBJ2-7; 7 central bases correspond to TRBD2. Input material: naive CD4+ T cells sorted from blood. The meaning of the sample's cell subset or site label: CD45RA+ positively selected. This receptor carries the CDR3 CASSLPPGGGSYEQYF. In nucleotide form, the sequence is TGTGCCAGCAGCCTCCCCCCCGGCGGGGGATCCTACGAGCAGTACTTC.